This T cell receptor beta chain was captured by sequencing in a study of blood T cell repertoires in COVID-19. Study-wide background: Spain, Italy and the United States supplied samples that represented acute and convalescent COVID-19.

Germline V CDR1 and CDR2: MNHEY, SVGAGI. The CDR3 extends over 13 amino acids. J was trimmed by 0 bases and V by 9 bases; bases with no gene match: 4. As handled by the study authors: From reference gene primer amplification, estimates of nucleated cell counts were derived. Profiled with immunoSEQ multiplex PCR; TCRdb holds only in-frame clones, not every one. D and trimming come from the DNA, and the V and J calls and clone size come from that table. The data hold 120,000 or so clones, with 70% to 90% observed a single time. The sequence was collected from a woman aged 80 or over with acute or convalescent COVID-19. The genes are TRBV6-5 and TRBJ2-7; 8 bases are a match to TRBD1. The specimen sequenced was peripheral blood. The CDR3 DNA reads TGTGCCAGTCCGGACAGGGCCTCCTACGAGCAGTACTTC. The encoded protein is CASPDRASYEQYF.